A single sample gave rise to the 23 T cell receptor beta chains below, sequenced in a study of molecular identifiers for immune sequencing clone quantification. TCRdb called the PCR reads again in MiXCR, with one record for every CDR3 protein. The sample contains about 320,000 distinct CDR3 sequences, around a fifth of which appear only once. The specimen sequenced was naive CD8+ T cells from blood, with Jurkat cell RNA spiked in. Sample subset: FACS-sorted CD8+CD4-CCR7+CD45RA+ naive T cells. All receptors derive from a human donor in good health. Some libraries in this study had Jurkat cell RNA spiked in.

This clonotype was seen many times. The rearrangement uses TRBV7-2 and TRBJ2-5, with 8 bases lining up with TRBD1. The V segment lost 5 bases and the J segment 9 bases; nucleotides outside the gene matches: 14. There are 15 residues in the CDR3. The germline V gene has CDR1 SGHTA and CDR2 FQGNSA. CDR3: CASSQDDRGVRAQYF. CDR3 bases: TGTGCCAGCAGCCAAGATGACAGGGGCGTAAGGGCCCAGTACTTC.

As to this clonotype: A single base separates this from a much larger clone, so it may be a read error. This chain links TRBV24-1 with TRBJ2-2; possible D gene TRBD2, 5 bases. Germline CDR1 reads KGHDR; CDR2 reads SFDVKD. This CDR3 spans 12 amino acids. The CDR3 reads CAPRLRAGELLF. The DNA of the CDR3 is TGTGCCCCCCGGTTAAGGGCCGGGGAGCTGCTTTTT.

This clonotype was seen at least ten times. The gene calls are TRBV7-9 and TRBJ2-4; TRBD2 might be the D (7 bases). Germline CDR1 and CDR2: SEHNR and FQNEAQ (reference sequence). V was trimmed by 3 bases and J by 8 bases, leaving 23 bases between them. The CDR3 has 17 residues. CDR3: CASSFIWGGAPEHIQYF. The DNA for the CDR3 is TGTGCCAGCAGCTTTATTTGGGGGGGGGCCCCCGAACACATTCAGTACTTC. The full variable domain, with the rest looked up from reference TRBV7-9 and TRBJ2-4, is DTGVSQNPRHKITKRGQNVTFRCDPISEHNRLYWYRQTLGQGPEFLTYFQNEAQLEKSRLLSDRFSAERPKGSFSTLEIQRTEQGDSAMYLCASSFIWGGAPEHIQYFGAGTRLSVL.

To note about this clonotype: This may be a read error: a much more frequent sequence differs by one nucleotide. The rearrangement joins TRBV25-1 to TRBJ2-3, with a tentative D call TRBD2 (8 bases). The germline V gene encodes CDR1 MGHDK and CDR2 SYGVNS. The CDR3 is 17 amino acids. CDR3 amino acids: CASGDHIAGTGTDTQYF. Written as DNA, the CDR3 is TGTGCCAGCGGTGACCATATAGCGGGGACAGGCACAGATACGCAGTATTTT.

This chain connects TRBV28 to TRBJ2-3; 7 bases are a match to TRBD2. Germline CDR1 and CDR2: MDHEN and SYDVKM. The CDR3 spans 15 residues. V lost 6 bases, J lost 4 bases, and 10 bases stayed unmatched. The CDR3 spells CASSLRGLRSDTQYF. As DNA, the CDR3 is TGTGCCAGCAGCTTACGGGGACTACGGTCAGATACGCAGTATTTT.

This clonotype was counted ten times or more. The chain combines TRBV19 with TRBJ1-5; TRBD1 might be the D (6 bases). The CDR3 spans 16 residues. CDR1 and CDR2 from the germline V gene are LNHDA and SQIVND (reference sequence). Trimming left V 4 bases short and J 4 bases short, with 17 bases between. The CDR3 reads CASSTHVGGTNQPQHF. In nucleotides, the CDR3 is TGTGCCAGTAGTACCCACGTGGGGGGGACAAATCAGCCCCAGCATTTT.

The sample holds many counts of this clonotype. This chain links TRBV29-1 with TRBJ2-7; D not resolved. Per the germline V gene, CDR1 is SQVTM and CDR2 is ANQGSEA. The CDR3 consists of 11 residues. Trimming took 5 bases from V and 4 from J, leaving 9 bases between them. The CDR3 spells CSVYLEYEQYF. CDR3 sequence (DNA): TGCAGCGTTTATCTAGAATACGAGCAGTACTTC.

This clonotype occurred many times. The J gene is TRBJ1-2, the V gene TRBV7-9; 10 bases align to TRBD1. CDR1 is SEHNR and CDR2 is FQNEAQ in the germline V gene (reference sequence). V shed 1 base and J 6 bases; nucleotides not matched to a gene: 5. The CDR3 is made up of 15 amino acids. DNA for the CDR3: TGTGCCAGCAGCTTAGGAGAGACAGGGGGCAATGGCTACACCTTC. Its protein product is CASSLGETGGNGYTF.

At least ten counts were recorded for this clonotype. The genes are TRBV5-6 and TRBJ2-7; 9 positions agree with TRBD1. CDR3 length equals 13 residues. CDR1 and CDR2 (germline): SGHDT, YYEEEE. The junction had 5 bases not matched to a gene; V was cut back by 4 bases and J by 6 bases. CDR3 DNA sequence: TGTGCCAGCAGCACGGGGACAGGGCGCGAGCAGTACTTC. Its protein product is CASSTGTGREQYF.

This clonotype was detected many times. This sequence joins TRBV19 and TRBJ1-5; D not certain. CDR3 length: 15 amino acids. The germline CDR1 and CDR2 sequences are LNHDA and SQIVND (reference sequence). Trimming took 1 base from V and 0 from J, leaving 7 bases between them. The CDR3 loop is CASSIAGVSNQPQHF. The CDR3, as DNA: TGTGCCAGTAGTATAGCGGGAGTTAGCAATCAGCCCCAGCATTTT.

This clonotype was seen only a few times. The chain uses TRBV28 and TRBJ1-5; perhaps TRBD1 as D (6 bases). Germline V gives CDR1 MDHEN, CDR2 SYDVKM. Between the trimmed V and J ends, which lost 2 bases and 5 bases, there was a span of 13 bases. The CDR3 is 15 residues long. CDR3 in amino acids: CASSLQGFLYQPQHF. In DNA form, the CDR3 reads TGTGCCAGCAGTTTACAGGGGTTTCTTTATCAGCCCCAGCATTTT.

In this sample, this clonotype turned up many times. The rearrangement uses TRBV20-1 and TRBJ2-7; 7 bases line up with TRBD1. V lost 6 bases, J lost 0 bases, and 5 bases stayed unmatched. This CDR3 region has 13 residues. Germline lookup yields CDR1 DFQATT and CDR2 SNEGSKA (reference sequence). The CDR3 protein is CSAGDRVSYEQYF. The CDR3 DNA reads TGCAGTGCAGGGGACAGAGTCTCCTACGAGCAGTACTTC.

This clonotype showed up just a few times. The chain couples TRBV7-9 to TRBJ2-1; 8 bases map to TRBD2. Germline assignment: CDR1 SEHNR and CDR2 FQNEAQ (reference sequence). Trimming took 5 bases from V and 9 from J; bases not matched to a gene: 12. The CDR3 is 15 amino acids. CDR3 sequence reads: CASSASGQAFSEQFF. DNA for the CDR3: TGTGCCAGCAGCGCTAGCGGGCAGGCCTTCAGTGAGCAGTTCTTC.

V gene TRBV7-9 combines with J gene TRBJ1-1; no reliable D call. V lost 5 bases and J lost 6, with 19 bases in between. Germline CDR1 SEHNR, CDR2 FQNEAQ (reference sequence). The CDR3 runs 15 residues. CDR3 nucleotide sequence: TGTGCCAGCAGCCTAGGAGGAGGGTTTAGCCCTGAAGCTTTCTTT. As protein: CASSLGGGFSPEAFF.

This clonotype was recorded many times. The chain is built from TRBV2 and TRBJ2-7; D is ambiguous. The length of the CDR3 is 13 residues. Trimming removed 0 bases at V and 0 bases at J, with 3 bases between. Germline values: CDR1 SNHLY, CDR2 FYNNEI. In DNA form, the CDR3 reads TGTGCCAGCAGTGAAGCCCGCTCCTACGAGCAGTACTTC. Translating gives CASSEARSYEQYF.

This clonotype has a handful of counts. The V gene is TRBV30, the J gene TRBJ2-3; D may be TRBD2 (6 bases). CDR1 and CDR2 (germline): GTSNPN, SVGIG (reference sequence). The CDR3 totals 15 residues. V lost 4 bases, J lost 0 bases, and 14 bases lay in between. The CDR3 region is CAWTQGGASTDTQYF. CDR3 coding DNA: TGTGCCTGGACCCAGGGCGGGGCAAGCACAGATACGCAGTATTTT. Based on the CDR3 plus reference TRBV30 and TRBJ2-3, the full variable domain is SQTIHQWPATLVQPVGSPLSLECTVEGTSNPNLYWYRQAAGRGLQLLFYSVGIGQISSEVPQNLSASRPQDRQFILSSKKLLLSDSGFYLCAWTQGGASTDTQYFGPGTRLTVL.

This clonotype was seen many times. CDR3 sequence (DNA): TGTGCCAGCAGCCCAAGCAGAAGAAATCCCTTCCGCGTTTTCTCGTTTAGCGAGCAGTACTTC. Protein sequence: CASSPSRRNPFRVFSFSEQYF. The chain uses TRBV21-1 and TRBJ2-7; whether TRBD2, the table's D call, matches the DNA was not checked. TRBV21-1 is flagged as a pseudogene. The CDR3 loop spans 21 amino acids.

The count of this clonotype is one. A much larger clone differs from this one at a single base, so this may be a read error. The V gene is TRBV4-3, the J gene TRBJ1-5; D might be TRBD1 (5 bases). The ends were cut back, 0 bases at V and 6 bases at J, with 9 bases in the middle. CDR1 is LGHNA and CDR2 is YSLEER in the germline V gene. The CDR3 is 14 residues long. The CDR3 sequence is CASSQDGASQPQHF. DNA for the CDR3: TGCGCCAGCAGCCAAGACGGGGCTAGTCAGCCCCAGCATTTT.

Ten or more counts support this clonotype. V is TRBV5-1 and J is TRBJ2-4, with a tentative D call TRBD1 (8 bases). Trimming took 3 bases from V and 8 from J, leaving 21 bases between them. The germline V gene encodes CDR1 SGHRS and CDR2 YFSETQ. The CDR3 totals 16 residues. CDR3 nucleotide sequence: TGCGCCAGCAGCTCGCTACAGGGGGGGGCTGCGGACATTCAGTACTTC. This translates into CASSSLQGGAADIQYF.

This clonotype came up many times. The rearrangement links TRBV2 to TRBJ2-3, with TRBD2 matching over 9 bases. The CDR3 is 17 amino acids. V gave up 5 bases and J gave up 2 bases; unmatched junction bases: 11. Germline values: CDR1 SNHLY, CDR2 FYNNEI. The CDR3 bases are TGTGCCAGCAGTCCAGAGGCCGGGACTAGCCCCACAGATACGCAGTATTTT. Its protein product is CASSPEAGTSPTDTQYF.

Note on this clonotype: A read error may explain this, as a much larger clone is one base away. The rearrangement joins TRBV19 to TRBJ2-5, with D unclear. The V gene's germline CDR1 is LNHDA and CDR2 SQIVND (reference sequence). The CDR3 consists of 13 residues. The CDR3 DNA reads TGTGCCAGTAGTATCATGCCTCAAGAGACCCAGCACTTC. As protein: CASSIMPQETQHF.

The sample holds many counts of this clonotype. The chain recombines TRBV7-9 with TRBJ2-1; D unclear. Germline-derived CDR1 and CDR2 are SEHNR and FQNEAQ (reference sequence). The ends were cut back, 2 bases at V and 7 bases at J, with 12 bases in the middle. This CDR3 is built from 14 residues. CDR3 loop: CASSLTAPPNEQFF. CDR3 DNA: TGTGCCAGCAGCTTAACAGCCCCTCCAAATGAGCAGTTCTTC.

In this sample, this clonotype turned up many times. The V gene is TRBV7-2, the J gene TRBJ2-1; 7 nucleotides agree with TRBD2. This CDR3 contains 16 residues. J gave up 2 bases and V 1 base, and 5 bases lay outside the gene matches. CDR1 is SGHTA and CDR2 is FQGNSA in the germline V gene. CDR3 coding DNA: TGTGCCAGCAGCTTAGGAGGTGGGAGGGCCTACAATGAGCAGTTCTTC. It yields the protein CASSLGGGRAYNEQFF. Looking up the rest from reference TRBV7-2 and TRBJ2-1 gives the full variable domain: GAGVSQSPSNKVTEKGKDVELRCDPISGHTALYWYRQSLGQGLEFLIYFQGNSAPDKSGLPSDRFSAERTGGSVSTLTIQRTQQEDSAVYLCASSLGGGRAYNEQFFGPGTRLTVL.